These 12 T cell receptor beta chains were all obtained from the same sample, sequenced in a study of persistence of HIV-infected CD4 T cells. This was the immunoSEQ version 4 assay in survey mode. Clones were sequenced by immunoSEQ multiplex PCR, and TCRdb holds only the in-frame ones, with some missing. The sample lists 35,000 to 45,000 clones, 88% occurring once. Cells were stimulated nonspecifically with anti-CD3/anti-CD28 magnetic beads. Sorting selected CD4+ T cells upregulating both CD40 ligand and CD69. For these TCRs, the target antigens are not known. The starting material was CD4+ T cells sorted from PBMCs after roughly 17-hour stimulation, obtained from a patient who received antiretroviral therapy. These receptors came from an adult woman with HIV who was CMV-seropositive.

The genes are TRBV29-1 and TRBJ1-2; 8 positions match TRBD1. This CDR3 has 13 amino acids. Germline values: CDR1 SQVTM, CDR2 ANQGSEA. The V segment lost 4 bases and the J segment 12 bases; nucleotides outside the gene matches: 13. The CDR3 protein is CSVVNSGQGRNTF. CDR3 coding DNA: TGCAGCGTTGTTAATTCAGGACAGGGTAGGAACACCTTC. The full variable domain, completed using reference TRBV29-1 and TRBJ1-2, is SAVISQKPSRDICQRGTSLTIQCQVDSQVTMMFWYRQQPGQSLTLIATANQGSEATYESGFVIDKFPISRPNLTFSTLTVSNMSPEDSSIYLCSVVNSGQGRNTFGSGTRLTVV.

The chain uses TRBV19 and TRBJ1-3; 7 positions match TRBD1. CDR1 is LNHDA and CDR2 is SQIVND in the germline V gene (reference sequence). V gave up 4 bases and J gave up 0 bases; unmatched junction bases: 9. The CDR3 runs to 17 residues. The CDR3 loop reads CASSTFTGAYSGNTIYF. In DNA form, the CDR3 reads TGTGCCAGTAGTACTTTCACAGGGGCCTACTCTGGAAACACCATATATTTT.

The genes are TRBV6-5 and TRBJ1-2; D uncertain. Trimming stripped 6 bases from V and 2 bases from J, with 10 bases between. This CDR3 is built from 13 residues. Germline V gives CDR1 MNHEY, CDR2 SVGAGI. CDR3: CASRGSSNYGYTF. CDR3 nucleotides: TGTGCCAGCAGGGGGAGCAGCAACTATGGCTACACCTTC.

The CDR3 loop reads CASSLTGPNYGYTF. CDR3 nucleotides: TGTGCCAGCAGCTTAACCGGGCCGAACTATGGCTACACCTTC. The chain combines TRBV5-4 with TRBJ1-2; D remains ambiguous. CDR3 length: 14 residues. Germline assignment: CDR1 SGHNT and CDR2 YYREEE (reference sequence). V lost 2 bases and J lost 2, with 10 bases in between. Complete variable domain (other parts from reference TRBV5-4 and TRBJ1-2): ETGVTQSPTHLIKTRGQQVTLRCSSQSGHNTVSWYQQALGQGPQFIFQYYREEENGRGNFPPRFSGLQFPNYSSELNVNALELDDSALYLCASSLTGPNYGYTFGSGTRLTVV.

This clone was counted a single time. This CDR3 is CASSSFRTGGEEQYV. The CDR3 nucleotides read TGTGCCAGCAGTTCCTTCAGGACAGGGGGAGAAGAGCAGTACGTC. This chain joins TRBV27 and TRBJ2-7, with 10 positions matching TRBD1. Germline V CDR1 and CDR2: MNHEY, SMNVEV (reference sequence). The CDR3 has 15 residues. V shed 4 bases and J 7 bases; nucleotides not matched to a gene: 10.

The chain joins TRBV5-1 to TRBJ1-1; D perhaps matches TRBD1 (5 bases). The germline V and J ends were trimmed by 0 bases and 4 bases, with 13 bases remaining between them. This CDR3 contains 15 residues. Germline CDR1 SGHRS, CDR2 YFSETQ. CDR3 nucleotides: TGCGCCAGCAGCTTGGGGCTGGGGCGGGCCACTGAAGCTTTCTTT. Protein: CASSLGLGRATEAFF.

The rearrangement uses TRBV5-4 and TRBJ2-7; possible D gene TRBD1, 6 bases. The length of the CDR3 is 13 residues. CDR1 and CDR2 from the germline V gene are SGHNT and YYREEE (reference sequence). V gave up 4 bases and J gave up 5 bases, with 13 bases separating them. CDR3 nucleotides: TGTGCCAGCAGCGCAGCAGGGGTCCACGAGCAGTACTTC. Translating it yields CASSAAGVHEQYF. The full variable domain, its missing parts supplied by reference TRBV5-4 and TRBJ2-7, is ETGVTQSPTHLIKTRGQQVTLRCSSQSGHNTVSWYQQALGQGPQFIFQYYREEENGRGNFPPRFSGLQFPNYSSELNVNALELDDSALYLCASSAAGVHEQYFGPGTRLTVT.

The CDR3 DNA is TGTGCCAGCAGTGAGGGGAACTTGAACACTGAAGCTTTCTTT. This codes for CASSEGNLNTEAFF. This chain joins TRBV6-1 and TRBJ1-1, with D unclear. The CDR3 totals 14 residues. The germline CDR1 and CDR2 sequences are MNHNS and SASEGT. V lost 3 bases and J 0 bases, leaving 8 bases between the germline ends.

This clone was seen just once. CDR3 coding DNA: TGTGCCAGCAGTGAAGCGCGGCAGGGGGTGGAACTGTTTTTT. This sequence encodes CASSEARQGVELFF. V is TRBV6-1 and J is TRBJ1-4; 7 nucleotides match TRBD1. V gave up 0 bases and J gave up 12 bases; unmatched junction bases: 7. The CDR3 consists of 14 residues. CDR1 is MNHNS and CDR2 is SASEGT in the germline V gene.

The genes are TRBV27 and TRBJ1-6, with a possible D match to TRBD1 (6 bases). In germline, CDR1 is MNHEY, CDR2 SMNVEV (reference sequence). V was shortened by 6 bases and J by 5 bases, with 11 bases between the two germline ends. The CDR3 loop spans 14 amino acids. CDR3 coding DNA: TGTGCCAGCAGCCTACAGGGCCATAATTCACCCCTCCACTTT. Translation gives CASSLQGHNSPLHF.

This chain uses TRBV21-1 with TRBJ1-4. TRBV21-1 is recorded as a pseudogene. CDR3 size: 16 residues. Written as DNA, the CDR3 is TGTGCCAGCAGCAAAGCGCGGGAGGGGCTTAATGAAAAACTGTTTTTT. It translates to CASSKAREGLNEKLFF.

This chain connects TRBV7-3 to TRBJ2-7; D may correspond to TRBD1 or TRBD2 (7 bases each). Trimming removed 5 bases from V and 2 bases from J, with 13 bases in between. The CDR3 has 14 amino acids. CDR1 SGHTA and CDR2 FQGTGA come from the germline V gene. CDR3 region: CASSPQGGTYEQYF. In nucleotides, the CDR3 is TGTGCCAGCAGCCCCCAGGGGGGGACCTACGAGCAGTACTTC. Supplemented by reference TRBV7-3 and TRBJ2-7, the full variable domain reads GAGVSQTPSNKVTEKGKYVELRCDPISGHTALYWYRQSLGQGPEFLIYFQGTGAADDSGLPNDRFFAVRPEGSVSTLKIQRTERGDSAVYLCASSPQGGTYEQYFGPGTRLTVT.